This is a list of T cell receptor beta chains from one sample in a study of cytomegalovirus exposure and HLA in healthy donors. Method: immunoSEQ multiplex PCR; TCRdb's copy keeps in-frame clones and lacks some. Here the sample spans about 190,000 clones, around three quarters being singletons. The sample taken for sequencing was PBMCs. These receptors were obtained from a woman aged 18 to 35 in good health and CMV-seronegative. The CDR3 runs from the conserved cysteine through the conserved F or W. Each record gives: D gene, J gene, V gene, clone size, CDR3 protein, CDR3 DNA. D genes are given only for firm matches. Rows give clone size only sometimes, using once, few, many, or a class for an expanded clone.

. | TRBJ2-3 | TRBV5-1 | . | CASSLGQYTDTQYF | TGCGCCAGCAGCTTGGGGCAGTACACAGATACGCAGTATTTT
. | TRBJ2-7 | TRBV5-8 | . | CASSNQGGHHYEQYF | TGTGCCAGCAGCAATCAGGGGGGACACCACTACGAGCAGTACTTC
. | TRBJ1-5 | TRBV4-1 | once | CASSQMYSNQPQHF | TGCGCCAGCAGCCAAATGTATAGCAATCAGCCCCAGCATTTT
. | TRBJ2-1 | TRBV19 | . | CASSIGQNNEQFF | TGTGCCAGTAGTATTGGTCAGAACAATGAGCAGTTCTTC
. | TRBJ2-7 | TRBV9 | . | CASSRTDTYEQYF | TGTGCCAGCAGCCGGACAGACACCTACGAGCAGTACTTC
TRBD1 | TRBJ2-7 | TRBV5-6 | . | CASSRTGAREQYF | TGTGCCAGCAGTAGAACAGGGGCGCGGGAGCAGTACTTC
TRBD1 | TRBJ2-4 | TRBV7-9 | . | CASSPPGDRVESGYF | TGTGCCAGCAGCCCGCCCGGGGACAGGGTGGAGTCGGGGTACTTC
. | TRBJ1-5 | TRBV9 | . | CASSAGGMNQPQHF | TGTGCCAGCAGCGCCGGGGGAATGAATCAGCCCCAGCATTTT
. | TRBJ2-7 | TRBV9 | . | CASSVGVSAYEQYF | TGTGCCAGCAGCGTAGGCGTCAGCGCCTACGAGCAGTACTTC
. | TRBJ1-1 | TRBV11-1 | . | CASSSDRSNTEAFF | TGTGCCAGCAGCTCCGACAGATCGAACACTGAAGCTTTCTTT
. | TRBJ1-3 | TRBV10-1 | few | CASSATISGNTIYF | TGCGCCAGCAGTGCCACAATCTCTGGAAACACCATATATTTT
. | TRBJ2-1 | TRBV5-1 | once | CASSLDRGHNEQFF | TGCGCCAGCAGTTTGGACAGAGGGCACAATGAGCAGTTCTTC
. | TRBJ1-6 | TRBV9 | few | CASSVGRAPLHF | TGTGCCAGCAGCGTAGGAAGAGCACCCCTCCACTTT
. | TRBJ1-4 | TRBV6-5 | . | CASSYSRGMGEKLFF | TGTGCCAGCAGTTACTCGAGAGGGATGGGTGAAAAACTGTTTTTT
TRBD2 | TRBJ2-1 | TRBV28 | . | CASSSAGAGVYNEQFF | TGTGCCAGCAGTTCCGCCGGGGCGGGAGTCTACAATGAGCAGTTCTTC
. | TRBJ1-1 | TRBV29-1 | few | CSVVGPGLNTEAFF | TGCAGCGTTGTAGGGCCAGGGCTGAACACTGAAGCTTTCTTT
TRBD2 | TRBJ2-3 | TRBV7-9 | . | CASSLGSGRSDTQYF | TGTGCCAGCAGCTTGGGCAGCGGGAGGAGCGATACGCAGTATTTT
. | TRBJ1-4 | TRBV7-2 | . | CASSQDSSGANEKLFF | TGTGCCAGCAGCCAAGACAGTTCTGGGGCTAATGAAAAACTGTTTTTT
TRBD1 | TRBJ2-7 | TRBV9 | . | CASSLGQGSYEQYF | TGTGCCAGCAGCCTGGGACAGGGGTCCTACGAGCAGTACTTC
TRBD1 | TRBJ1-2 | TRBV13 | few | CASSPPGQSGYTF | TGTGCCAGCAGCCCCCCGGGACAGTCCGGCTACACCTTC
. | TRBJ2-1 | TRBV4-2 | . | CASRQDRDSYNEQFF | TGTGCCAGCAGGCAGGACAGAGACTCCTACAATGAGCAGTTCTTC
. | TRBJ2-5 | TRBV4-1 | . | CASSQDQLGAGQETQYF | TGCGCCAGCAGCCAAGATCAATTGGGGGCAGGGCAAGAGACCCAGTACTTC
TRBD1 | TRBJ2-5 | TRBV5-1 | . | CASSLRDRTETQYF | TGCGCCAGCAGCTTAAGGGACAGGACAGAGACCCAGTACTTC
TRBD1 | TRBJ2-1 | TRBV6-4 | few | CASSDGQGGNEQFF | TGTGCCAGCAGTGACGGACAGGGCGGCAATGAGCAGTTCTTC
. | TRBJ1-5 | TRBV7-9 | . | CASSLGGPPQHF | TGTGCCAGCAGCTTAGGGGGGCCGCCCCAGCATTTT
TRBD1 | TRBJ1-4 | TRBV7-9 | . | CASSDRGTNEKLFF | TGTGCCAGCAGCGACAGGGGAACTAATGAAAAACTGTTTTTT
. | TRBJ2-2 | TRBV21-1 | once | CASSKTLAHDTGELFF | TGTGCCAGCAGCAAAACCCTAGCCCACGACACCGGGGAGCTGTTTTTT
TRBD1 | TRBJ1-2 | TRBV5-1 | . | CASSLRQGNDGYTF | TGCGCCAGCAGCTTAAGACAGGGGAACGATGGCTACACCTTC
TRBD2 | TRBJ2-1 | TRBV13 | . | CASSLSLAGDGQFF | TGTGCCAGCAGCTTAAGCCTAGCGGGGGATGGGCAGTTCTTC
TRBD2 | TRBJ2-2 | TRBV9 | . | CASSARSGTTTNTGELFF | TGTGCCAGCAGCGCGCGTTCCGGGACTACTACGAACACCGGGGAGCTGTTTTTT
TRBD1 | TRBJ1-6 | TRBV6-1 | . | CASKGDRGFSPLHF | TGTGCCAGCAAGGGGGACAGGGGCTTTTCACCCCTCCACTTT
. | TRBJ2-6 | TRBV6-1 | once | CASSKSGAGANVLTF | TGTGCCAGCAGTAAGTCAGGGGCTGGGGCCAACGTCCTGACTTTC
TRBD2 | TRBJ2-1 | TRBV7-9 | . | CASSMAGTSGGANEQFF | TGTGCCAGCAGCATGGCCGGGACTAGCGGGGGGGCGAATGAGCAGTTCTTC
. | TRBJ2-4 | TRBV5-8 | . | CASSSGRLIAKNIQYF | TGTGCCAGCAGCTCGGGGAGACTAATAGCCAAAAACATTCAGTACTTC
. | TRBJ1-4 | TRBV6-5 | once | CASTTAVGANEKLFF | TGTGCCAGCACCACCGCCGTGGGGGCGAATGAAAAACTGTTTTTT
TRBD1 | TRBJ1-5 | TRBV6-1 | . | CASSEWDRGPNQPQHF | TGTGCCAGCAGTGAATGGGACAGGGGCCCCAATCAGCCCCAGCATTTT
TRBD2 | TRBJ2-7 | TRBV30 | once | CAWEISGGNYEQYF | TGTGCCTGGGAGATTAGCGGGGGAAACTACGAGCAGTACTTC
TRBD1 | TRBJ1-1 | TRBV2 | few | CASRVTGQGNTEAFF | TGTGCCAGCAGGGTAACGGGACAGGGGAACACTGAAGCTTTCTTT
. | TRBJ1-2 | TRBV29-1 | . | CSVGPVTKRDTNYGYTF | TGCAGCGTTGGCCCCGTAACGAAACGGGACACCAACTATGGCTACACCTTC
. | TRBJ1-2 | TRBV28 | . | CASSFSDYGYTF | TGTGCCAGCAGTTTTTCGGACTATGGCTACACCTTC
. | TRBJ2-2 | TRBV7-2 | once | CASSLVVGVGTGELFF | TGTGCCAGCAGCTTAGTTGTGGGAGTGGGCACCGGGGAGCTGTTTTTT
TRBD2 | TRBJ2-2 | TRBV7-9 | . | CASSPSGGTGELFF | TGTGCCAGCAGCCCTAGCGGGGGTACCGGGGAGCTGTTTTTT
TRBD1 | TRBJ1-1 | TRBV6-1 | . | CASTRDRGNTEAFF | TGTGCCAGCACCCGGGACAGGGGGAACACTGAAGCTTTCTTT
. | TRBJ1-6 | TRBV5-6 | few | CASATRQTSSYNSPLHF | TGTGCCAGCGCAACCAGACAGACGAGCTCCTATAATTCACCCCTCCACTTT
. | TRBJ1-1 | TRBV28 | . | CASSSVEANTEAFF | TGTGCCAGCAGTTCGGTTGAGGCAAACACTGAAGCTTTCTTT
. | TRBJ2-7 | TRBV30 | . | CAFLAGSEQYF | TGTGCCTTCCTAGCCGGAAGCGAGCAGTACTTC
. | TRBJ1-5 | TRBV29-1 | once | CSVGRGGDQPQHF | TGCAGCGTTGGGAGGGGGGGGGATCAGCCCCAGCATTTT
TRBD1 | TRBJ2-1 | TRBV19 | . | CASSIVGTGDVEQFF | TGTGCCAGTAGTATAGTCGGGACAGGGGATGTTGAGCAGTTCTTC
. | TRBJ1-5 | TRBV7-9 | . | CASSPLGQGRDQPQHF | TGTGCCAGCAGCCCTTTGGGTCAGGGGAGGGATCAGCCCCAGCATTTT